This T cell receptor delta chain came from a study of Vδ1+ human thymocytes. Thymocytes were sorted as CD3+ TCRVdelta1+ TCRVdelta2- after alphabeta T cell depletion. Regarding the study as a whole: Unlike peripheral blood Vdelta1+ controls, thymic delta-chain sequences included 15% to 25% Vdelta2 and few Vdelta3. Thymic TRG and TRD repertoires appeared highly polyclonal, with Gaussian CDR3 length distributions.

A word on this clone: Its specificity is unknown.

RNA was extracted from the cells and then reverse transcribed. Pooled V-gene forward primers with one constant-region reverse primer generated the CDR3 amplicons by multiplex PCR. TCRdb re-processed the multiplex PCR reads via CATT. The table lists tens of thousands of delta-chain clones, about a sixth of them singletons, with approximately 0.54% in the top ten. Per germline, CDR1 TSWWSYY and CDR2 QGS. The CDR3 is 20 amino acids. V lost 3 bases, J lost 1 base, and 27 bases lay in between. Sequencing input: Vdelta1+ gamma-delta thymocytes from the thymus. Subset: FACS-sorted CD3+ TCRalphabeta- TCRVdelta1+ TCRVdelta2- thymocytes. The clonotype originates from a boy less than two years old who had congenital heart surgery. The J gene is TRDJ1, the V gene TRDV1; the D gene is possibly TRDD3 (8 bases). CDR3 loop: CALGEMRFLRDWGSTDKLIF. The DNA of the CDR3 is TGTGCTCTTGGGGAGATGAGGTTCCTACGTGACTGGGGGTCCACCGATAAACTCATCTTT.